A single sample gave rise to the 30 T cell receptor beta chains below, sequenced in a study of blood T cell repertoires in COVID-19. The data were produced by immunoSEQ multiplex PCR, yet TCRdb's version contains in-frame clones alone and is incomplete. This sample yields a few hundred thousand clones, of which around 81% are seen a single time; about 3.4% belongs to the top ten. Material for sequencing was PBMCs or T cells enriched from blood (not recorded which). Every receptor here comes from a man aged 45-60 years who had recovered from COVID-19.

This clone came up once. This chain connects TRBV27 to TRBJ2-5; 8 nucleotides align to TRBD2. Germline CDR1 is MNHEY and CDR2 is SMNVEV (reference sequence). With V trimmed by 2 bases and J by 1 base, 3 bases remained unmatched. This CDR3 region has 15 residues. CDR3 loop: CASSLSGGIQETQYF. The CDR3 DNA reads as TGTGCCAGCAGTTTAAGCGGGGGCATCCAAGAGACCCAGTACTTC.

The rearrangement links TRBV7-9 to TRBJ1-4; D ambiguous. The CDR3 is 16 amino acids. The V gene's germline CDR1 is SEHNR and CDR2 FQNEAQ (reference sequence). V lost 5 bases, J lost 6 bases, and 19 bases lay in between. Here the CDR3 reads CASSHSARDTYEKLFF. As DNA, the CDR3 is TGTGCCAGCAGCCATTCGGCCCGTGACACCTATGAAAAACTGTTTTTT.

The chain's CDR3 is CASSARARTSGGLQETQYF. For the CDR3, the DNA is TGTGCCAGCAGTGCCCGGGCTAGGACTAGCGGGGGGCTGCAAGAGACCCAGTACTTC. The rearrangement joins TRBV6-1 to TRBJ2-5, with 14 positions matching TRBD2. The CDR3 sequence is 19 residues long. The germline CDR1 and CDR2 sequences are MNHNS and SASEGT. V lost 4 bases and J lost 2; bases outside the gene matches: 12.

This chain connects TRBV21-1 to TRBJ2-3; the table's D call, TRBD2, has no DNA check behind it. TRBV21-1 is shown as a pseudogene. This CDR3 is 13 amino acids long. DNA of the CDR3: TGTGCCAGCATCCGGGACTTAAGGTTTACGCAGTATTTT. This translates into CASIRDLRFTQYF.

The CDR3 nucleotides read TGTGCCAGCTCACCGGGACAGAGTTTTTACGAGCAGTACTTC. It is translated as CASSPGQSFYEQYF. The gene calls are TRBV19 and TRBJ2-7; 7 nucleotides align to TRBD1. The CDR3 is 14 amino acids. The germline gives CDR1 LNHDA, CDR2 SQIVND (reference sequence). The ends lost 9 bases at V and 4 bases at J; junction bases unmatched: 12.

The chain is built from TRBV19 and TRBJ2-1; 11 bases align to TRBD2. The CDR3 runs 15 residues. Trimming at V came to 1 base and at J to 9 bases, leaving 5 bases not matched to a gene. CDR1 is LNHDA and CDR2 is SQIVND in the germline V gene (reference sequence). Here the CDR3 reads CASSIVSGGAGEQFF. DNA for the CDR3: TGTGCCAGTAGTATAGTTAGCGGGGGGGCCGGTGAGCAGTTCTTC.

This chain connects TRBV10-1 to TRBJ2-2, with D perhaps matching TRBD2 (7 bases). V was trimmed by 6 bases and J by 5 bases, leaving 16 bases between them. The germline CDR1 and CDR2 sequences are WNHNN and SYGVQD (reference sequence). The CDR3 spans 15 residues. DNA of the CDR3: TGCGCCAGCAGCGAAGGACTAGGGGGGACCGGGGAGCTGTTTTTT. Protein product: CASSEGLGGTGELFF.

The chain is built from TRBV11-2 and TRBJ2-1, with 7 bases aligning to TRBD2. The CDR3 has 15 amino acids. V shed 2 bases, J shed 2 bases, and the junction held 3 bases outside the gene matches. Germline CDR1 SGHAT, CDR2 FQNNGV. DNA of the CDR3: TGTGCCAGCAGCTTATCAGCGGGACCCTACAATGAGCAGTTCTTC. It codes for CASSLSAGPYNEQFF.

The V and J genes are TRBV7-3 and TRBJ2-2; D is possibly TRBD2 (5 bases). The V gene lost 1 base and the J gene lost 4 bases, with 19 bases spanning the gap. Germline V gene data show CDR1 as SGHTA and CDR2 as FQGTGA. This CDR3 has 18 residues. CDR3 residues: CASSLNPWGSRGTGELFF. The CDR3, as DNA: TGTGCCAGCAGCTTAAACCCCTGGGGAAGTCGGGGCACCGGGGAGCTGTTTTTT.

The chain employs TRBV6-5 and TRBJ2-3; 8 nucleotides line up with TRBD2. Losses at the gene ends were 0 bases for V and 4 bases for J; bases not matched to a gene: 6. From germline, CDR1 is MNHEY and CDR2 SVGAGI. The CDR3 spans 16 residues. The CDR3 region is CASSYSEAGGADTQYF. The CDR3 DNA reads as TGTGCCAGCAGTTACTCGGAGGCGGGGGGTGCAGATACGCAGTATTTT.

This chain uses TRBV6-2 or TRBV6-3 with TRBJ1-2; perhaps TRBD1 as D (5 bases). This CDR3 is built from 12 residues. The germline V gene has CDR1 MNHEY and CDR2 SVGEGT. With 5 bases removed from V and 7 bases from J, the gap between germline ends came to 11 bases. The CDR3 nucleotides are TGTGCCAGCAGTGACACCCAGGGTGGCTACACCTTC. It specifies CASSDTQGGYTF.

CDR3 nucleotide sequence: TGTGCCAGCAGCCCAGGGGTCGTTCCAGGGGTATCACCCCTCCACTTT. Encoded protein: CASSPGVVPGVSPLHF. The V gene is TRBV11-2, the J gene TRBJ1-6, with D tentatively TRBD1 (6 bases). The CDR3 is 16 residues long. With 5 bases removed from V and 10 bases from J, the gap between germline ends came to 21 bases. Germline V gene data show CDR1 as SGHAT and CDR2 as FQNNGV.

The chain combines TRBV9 with TRBJ2-1, with 7 bases fitting TRBD2. The CDR3 sequence is 16 residues long. Germline V lookup: CDR1 SGDLS, CDR2 YYNGEE. V shed 3 bases and J 4 bases; nucleotides not matched to a gene: 10. The CDR3 spells CASSAFAGVTYNEQFF. The CDR3 region has the DNA TGTGCCAGCAGCGCCTTTGCGGGAGTTACTTACAATGAGCAGTTCTTC. The entire variable domain, with the rest obtained from reference TRBV9 and TRBJ2-1, is as follows: DSGVTQTPKHLITATGQRVTLRCSPRSGDLSVYWYQQSLDQGLQFLIQYYNGEERAKGNILERFSAQQFPDLHSELNLSSLELGDSALYFCASSAFAGVTYNEQFFGPGTRLTVL.

The rearrangement links TRBV30 to TRBJ2-6, with D hard to call. This CDR3 spans 13 amino acids. Germline lookup yields CDR1 GTSNPN and CDR2 SVGIG (reference sequence). V lost 3 bases and J lost 4, with 7 bases in between. The DNA for the CDR3 is TGTGCCTGGAGGCGCCCAGGGGCCAACGTCCTGACTTTC. As protein: CAWRRPGANVLTF.

The chain links TRBV6-5 to TRBJ1-2, with D maybe TRBD1 (6 bases). There are 14 residues in the CDR3. Germline V CDR1 and CDR2: MNHEY, SVGAGI. V shed 4 bases and J shed 2 bases, with 11 bases lying between them. CDR3 DNA: TGTGCCAGCAGTTCCGGACAGACCAACTATGGCTACACCTTC. Protein sequence: CASSSGQTNYGYTF.

This clone occurred once. The chain combines TRBV6-1 with TRBJ2-7; 10 bases align to TRBD1. Germline V gene data show CDR1 as MNHNS and CDR2 as SASEGT. The CDR3 sequence is 17 residues long. The trim removed 4 bases at V and 2 bases at J, leaving 11 bases unmatched. The CDR3 region is CASSVVASGTGAYEQYF. For the CDR3, the DNA is TGTGCCAGCAGTGTCGTAGCATCCGGGACAGGGGCCTACGAGCAGTACTTC.

This clone appeared a few times. V gene TRBV5-1 combines with J gene TRBJ1-1, with 7 bases aligning to TRBD1. Looked up from germline, CDR1 is SGHRS and CDR2 is YFSETQ. The CDR3 runs to 15 residues. Germline trimming cut 7 bases from V and 1 base from J; bases unmatched to any gene: 10. CDR3 region: CASLEGAVTNTEAFF. The CDR3 bases are TGCGCCAGCCTCGAGGGGGCAGTGACGAACACTGAAGCTTTCTTT.

The chain recombines TRBV29-1 with TRBJ2-5; 8 bases match TRBD1. Trimming cost V 3 bases and J 0 bases; bases outside gene matches: 12. Germline V lookup: CDR1 SQVTM, CDR2 ANQGSEA. This CDR3 region has 17 residues. CDR3 sequence: CSVEGQVVTRYQETQYF. The CDR3 region has the DNA TGCAGCGTTGAGGGACAGGTCGTTACCCGGTACCAAGAGACCCAGTACTTC.

V is TRBV28 and J is TRBJ2-7; TRBD2 is a possible D gene (6 bases). CDR3 size: 13 residues. Germline CDR1 is MDHEN and CDR2 is SYDVKM. Trimming removed 8 bases at V and 5 bases at J, with 16 bases between. CDR3: CASWGLVGNEQYF. Written as DNA, the CDR3 is TGTGCCAGCTGGGGACTGGTTGGGAACGAGCAGTACTTC.

V and J are TRBV4-3 and TRBJ2-2, with a weak D call TRBD2 (6 bases). There are 16 residues in the CDR3. The V end lost 4 bases, the J end lost 0 bases, and 12 bases lay between the germline ends. The V gene's germline CDR1 is LGHNA and CDR2 YSLEER. CDR3 nucleotides: TGCGCCAGCAGCCTGGCGCGGGGAGCGAACACCGGGGAGCTGTTTTTT. Translation gives CASSLARGANTGELFF.

This clone was found once. The chain has TRBV5-1 and TRBJ2-7, with TRBD2 matching over 8 bases. This CDR3 has 15 residues. V gave up 0 bases and J gave up 3 bases; unmatched junction bases: 5. Germline V gene lookup returns CDR1 SGHRS and CDR2 YFSETQ. CDR3 sequence reads: CASSLGGAGVYEQYF. CDR3 DNA: TGCGCCAGCAGCTTGGGAGGAGCGGGGGTCTACGAGCAGTACTTC.

There are a few counts of this clone. V gene TRBV5-5 combines with J gene TRBJ2-5; 7 bases match TRBD2. The CDR3 sequence is 15 residues long. The germline CDR1 and CDR2 sequences are SGHKS and YYEKEE (reference sequence). Unmatched junction bases numbered 8, after V lost 1 base and J lost 5 bases. The CDR3 spells CASSLLIGLGETQYF. CDR3 nucleotide sequence: TGTGCCAGCAGCTTGTTAATCGGACTAGGGGAGACCCAGTACTTC.

The rearrangement uses TRBV12-5 and TRBJ2-2, with D perhaps matching TRBD2 (6 bases). Per germline, CDR1 LGHNT and CDR2 FRNRAP. CDR3 length: 16 residues. Trimming left V 7 bases short and J 7 bases short, with 22 bases between. CDR3 nucleotides: TGTGCTAGTGCCATTTTACCCCGACTAGAGGACGGGGAGCTGTTTTTT. This encodes CASAILPRLEDGELFF.

This chain uses TRBV7-9 with TRBJ2-3; 11 nucleotides line up with TRBD2. Per germline, CDR1 SEHNR and CDR2 FQNEAQ (reference sequence). CDR3 length: 15 residues. The V gene end was trimmed by 3 bases and the J gene end by 6 bases; junction bases not matched to a gene: 5. CDR3 region: CASSLTSGNVDTQYF. CDR3 bases: TGTGCCAGCAGCTTGACTAGCGGGAATGTGGATACGCAGTATTTT. The variable domain in full, completed from reference TRBV7-9 and TRBJ2-3, reads DTGVSQNPRHKITKRGQNVTFRCDPISEHNRLYWYRQTLGQGPEFLTYFQNEAQLEKSRLLSDRFSAERPKGSFSTLEIQRTEQGDSAMYLCASSLTSGNVDTQYFGPGTRLTVL.

The gene calls are TRBV5-1 and TRBJ2-7; 7 bases fit TRBD1. The CDR3 runs 16 residues. With V trimmed by 1 base and J by 5 bases, 12 bases remained unmatched. Germline V CDR1 and CDR2: SGHRS, YFSETQ. CDR3 sequence: CASSLLPSGQFHEQYF. In DNA, the CDR3 is TGCGCCAGCAGCTTGTTACCGTCGGGACAGTTCCACGAGCAGTACTTC.

This rearrangement joins TRBV5-4 to TRBJ2-7; D is unclear. Between the trimmed V and J ends, which lost 4 bases and 4 bases, there was a span of 12 bases. Germline V CDR1 and CDR2: SGHNT, YYREEE (reference sequence). This CDR3 has 13 amino acids. The CDR3 DNA reads as TGTGCCAGCAGCCAAAGCCCAGGTTACGAGCAGTACTTC. Protein product: CASSQSPGYEQYF.

The CDR3 loop reads CASRKGQTNEKLFF. CDR3 nucleotides: TGTGCCAGCCGTAAGGGGCAGACTAATGAAAAACTGTTTTTT. V is TRBV6-5 and J is TRBJ1-4, with a weak D call TRBD1 (5 bases). This CDR3 comprises 14 residues. V dropped 8 bases and J dropped 2 bases, with 12 bases sitting between them. From germline, CDR1 is MNHEY and CDR2 SVGAGI.

J is TRBJ1-4 and V is TRBV4-1; D is unresolved. Germline V gene lookup returns CDR1 MGHRA and CDR2 YSYEKL. V gave up 2 bases and J gave up 0 bases, with 10 bases separating them. This CDR3 is built from 16 residues. The CDR3 coding sequence is TGCGCCAGCAGCCAATCCCAGAGCGCAACTAATGAAAAACTGTTTTTT. Translating it yields CASSQSQSATNEKLFF.

The rearrangement links TRBV7-9 to TRBJ2-7; TRBD1 matches at 8 bases. V gave up 5 bases and J gave up 2 bases; unmatched junction bases: 11. CDR1 and CDR2 from the germline V gene are SEHNR and FQNEAQ (reference sequence). The CDR3 is 16 amino acids. CDR3 loop: CASSQRTGQATYEQYF. The CDR3 DNA is TGTGCCAGCAGCCAAAGGACGGGACAGGCTACCTACGAGCAGTACTTC.

This chain connects TRBV25-1 to TRBJ2-7, with 9 bases lining up with TRBD2. CDR1 and CDR2 from the germline V gene are MGHDK and SYGVNS. Trimming removed 3 bases from V and 7 bases from J; junction bases left unmatched: 19. CDR3 length equals 18 residues. DNA of the CDR3: TGTGCCAGCAGTGACTCACCAAGGGGGGCAGCGGGAGGTAGAGAGCAGTACTTC. Residues: CASSDSPRGAAGGREQYF.